The T cell receptor (beta chain) under discussion was sequenced for a study of blood T cells in healthy people across ages. With a J-beta primer mix and a sample-barcoded 5' primer, a second PCR ran about 7 to 11 cycles. MiXCR, run by TCRdb on the 5' RACE reads, gives a single entry per CDR3 protein. The sample includes roughly 2 million distinct CDR3 sequences, less than 50% of them seen just once. Notes on the study in general: Per million T cells, TCR beta diversity dropped roughly linearly as age increased. PBMCs left unsorted prevented a conclusive naive versus antigen-experienced comparison.

This clonotype was picked up many times. Its target is unknown. The specimen sequenced was blood. The TCR sequence derives from a woman in her thirties or forties in good health.

The CDR3, as DNA: TGCGCCAGCAGCTTGGACCCAACCTCCTACGAGCAGTACTTC. This gives the protein CASSLDPTSYEQYF. The V and J genes are TRBV5-1 and TRBJ2-7, with D hard to call. Trimming took off 0 bases at V and 0 bases at J, with 7 bases between the two ends. The CDR3 runs to 14 residues. CDR1 and CDR2 from the germline V gene are SGHRS and YFSETQ.